This T cell receptor beta chain was sequenced in a study of blood T cell repertoires in COVID-19. Clones were read by immunoSEQ multiplex PCR, and TCRdb kept only the in-frame ones, dropping some. The data show 130,000 or so clones, roughly 85% seen once. The CDR3 is 13 residues long. The ends were cut back, 5 bases at V and 3 bases at J, with 10 bases in the middle. Germline V CDR1 and CDR2: SGHDT, YYEEEE. The J gene is TRBJ2-3, the V gene TRBV5-6; TRBD1 might be the D (5 bases). The specimen was peripheral blood. The sequence was obtained from a human donor in a cohort sampled during active COVID-19. For the CDR3, the DNA is TGTGCCAGCAGAGACAAGGGGACAGATACGCAGTATTTT. Protein sequence: CASRDKGTDTQYF.